The 5 T cell receptor beta chains below all came from one sample that was sequenced in a study of early T cells in non-severe SARS-CoV-2 infection. TCRdb fed the 5' RACE reads into MiXCR, producing one record per CDR3 protein. The sample holds approximately 28,000 distinct CDR3 sequences; approximately 4.1% are singletons and the top ten take around 6.2%. Sequencing input: whole blood. The origin of the receptors is an adult who was a healthcare worker with PCR-confirmed SARS-CoV-2 infection or an uninfected control (not recorded which).

This clonotype was detected a few times. V gene TRBV6-6 combines with J gene TRBJ2-3; 10 positions match TRBD1. The J segment lost 1 base and the V segment lost 2 bases, leaving 3 bases of the junction unmatched. The CDR3 covers 16 residues. Germline V gives CDR1 MNHNY, CDR2 SVGAGI (reference sequence). CDR3 coding DNA: TGTGCCAGCAGTTACGGTGGGACAGGGGGCACAGATACGCAGTATTTT. Amino acid sequence: CASSYGGTGGTDTQYF.

This clonotype has ten or more counts. The V call is TRBV5-5, the J call TRBJ1-2; the D gene is possibly TRBD1 (5 bases). This CDR3 spans 15 amino acids. Trimming took off 6 bases at V and 0 bases at J, with 15 bases between the two ends. Germline CDR1 reads SGHKS; CDR2 reads YYEKEE (reference sequence). The CDR3 here is CASNLGGASNYGYTF. The CDR3 DNA is TGTGCCAGCAACCTAGGCGGGGCGTCTAACTATGGCTACACCTTC.

The sample holds many counts of this clonotype. The chain links TRBV18 to TRBJ1-2, with TRBD1 matching 10 bases. V gave up 4 bases and J gave up 0 bases; unmatched junction bases: 5. From germline, CDR1 is KGHSH and CDR2 LQKENI. CDR3 size: 16 residues. This CDR3 reads CASSLGQGRANYGYTF. Here the CDR3 DNA reads TGTGCCAGCTCACTGGGACAGGGGAGAGCTAACTATGGCTACACCTTC.

This clonotype was picked up many times. The chain carries TRBV20-1 and TRBJ2-4; D ambiguous. Trimming took 6 bases from V and 1 from J, leaving 10 bases between them. This CDR3 is built from 13 residues. Germline V CDR1 and CDR2: DFQATT, SNEGSKA (reference sequence). The CDR3, as DNA: TGCAGTGCGTTTGGATGGGCCAAAAACATTCAGTACTTC. This translates into CSAFGWAKNIQYF.

This clonotype was observed at least ten times. The chain employs TRBV19 and TRBJ1-2; D is unclear. Germline V gene sequence: CDR1 LNHDA, CDR2 SQIVND (reference sequence). V gave up 3 bases and J gave up 2 bases, with 7 bases separating them. The CDR3 length is 13 residues. The CDR3 is CASSIYGNYGYTF. As DNA, the CDR3 is TGTGCCAGTAGTATTTACGGGAACTATGGCTACACCTTC.